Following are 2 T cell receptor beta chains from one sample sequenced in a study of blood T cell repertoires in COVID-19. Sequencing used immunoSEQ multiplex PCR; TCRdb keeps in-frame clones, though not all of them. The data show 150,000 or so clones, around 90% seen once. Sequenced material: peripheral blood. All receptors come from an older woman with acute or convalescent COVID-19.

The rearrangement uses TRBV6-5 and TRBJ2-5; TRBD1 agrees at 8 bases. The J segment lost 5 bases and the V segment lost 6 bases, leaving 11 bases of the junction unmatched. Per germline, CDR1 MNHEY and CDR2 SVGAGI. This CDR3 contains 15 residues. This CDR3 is CASSPPGQGEETQYF. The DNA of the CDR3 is TGTGCCAGCAGCCCCCCAGGACAGGGAGAGGAGACCCAGTACTTC.

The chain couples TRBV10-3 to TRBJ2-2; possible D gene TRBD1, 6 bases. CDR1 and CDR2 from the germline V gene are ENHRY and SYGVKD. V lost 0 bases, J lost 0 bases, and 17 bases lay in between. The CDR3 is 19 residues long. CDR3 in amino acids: CAISESPIRDKSNTGELFF. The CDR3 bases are TGTGCCATCAGTGAGTCACCCATCCGGGACAAATCGAACACCGGGGAGCTGTTTTTT.